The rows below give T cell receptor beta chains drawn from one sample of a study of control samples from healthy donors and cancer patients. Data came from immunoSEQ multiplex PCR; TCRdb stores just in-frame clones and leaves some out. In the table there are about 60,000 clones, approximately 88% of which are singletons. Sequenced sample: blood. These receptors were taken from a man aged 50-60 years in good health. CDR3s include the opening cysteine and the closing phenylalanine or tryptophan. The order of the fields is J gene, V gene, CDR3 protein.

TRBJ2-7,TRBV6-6,CASTLDGYNYEQYF
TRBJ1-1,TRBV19,CASSIWTGANTEAFF
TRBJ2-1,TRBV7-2,CASSANPGTGKNGPNEQFF
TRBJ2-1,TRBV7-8,CASSTTSGREQFF
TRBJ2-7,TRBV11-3,CASSSGGGSVYEQYF
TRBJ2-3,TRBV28,CASSLLAASSTDTQYF
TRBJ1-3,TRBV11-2,CASTPPGYGNTIYF
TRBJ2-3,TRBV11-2,CASSLNQDTQYF
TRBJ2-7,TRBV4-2,CAIITGGPPYEQYF
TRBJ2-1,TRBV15,CATSRATNLADYSYNEQFF
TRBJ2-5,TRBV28,CASSSPDRGFGTQYF
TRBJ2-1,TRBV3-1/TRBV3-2,CASSLGSGPYNEQFF
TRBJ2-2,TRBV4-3,CASSHPTGGGELFF
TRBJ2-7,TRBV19,CASSGRKIAGSYEQYF
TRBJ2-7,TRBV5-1,CASSLEEQGREYF
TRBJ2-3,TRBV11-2,CASSLAGITDTQYF
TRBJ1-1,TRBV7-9,CASSSGGSGTEAFF
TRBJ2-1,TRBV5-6,CASTLGQYNEQFF
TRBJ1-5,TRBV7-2,CASSQGQGNGNQPQHF